Each of the 4 T cell receptor beta chains below was sequenced from the same sample in a study of tumor-infiltrating lymphocytes in oesophageal squamous cell carcinoma. MiXCR, applied by TCRdb to the PCR reads, yields one record per CDR3 protein. The table includes 10,000 to 15,000 distinct CDR3 sequences, about half detected once. The specimen was normal esophageal tissue next to the tumor. The receptors come from a male donor with esophageal squamous cell carcinoma.

As concerns this clonotype: This sequence may be a read error, since a much larger clone differs from it by one base. This rearrangement joins TRBV14 to TRBJ2-1, with D perhaps TRBD1 (6 bases). TRBJ2-7 explains the end of the DNA better; the J call may be wrong. CDR1 and CDR2 from the germline V gene are SGHDN and FVKESK. CDR3 length: 15 residues. CDR3 bases: TGTGCCAGCAGCCAAGGGCAGGGGACCTACAATGAGCAGTACTTC. Translated, it gives CASSQGQGTYNEQYF.

Concerning this clonotype itself: The CDR3 carries no conserved terminal phenylalanine or tryptophan, so it likely arises from a read error. The DNA is omitted, as the CDR3 cannot be located on it reliably, and the CDR3 follows TCRdb's listing. This chain uses TRBV6-9 with TRBJ2-7; the listed D gene, TRBD1, was not tested against the DNA. CDR1 and CDR2 (germline): MNHGY, SVAAGI. Ends included, the CDR3 has 16 residues. CDR3: CASSTAGASYGYTFGS.

Turning to this clonotype: A much larger clone lies one base from this, so it may be a read error. V and J are TRBV5-1 and TRBJ2-1; D perhaps matches TRBD1 (6 bases). The J call may be wrong; the DNA end is better matched by TRBJ2-7. Germline values: CDR1 SGHRS, CDR2 YFSETQ. This CDR3 region has 14 residues. The CDR3 bases are TGCGCCAGCAGCGGTGGGGGCCTAGTCTATGAGCAGTACTTC. This gives the protein CASSGGGLVYEQYF.

This chain joins TRBV7-2 and TRBJ2-3; possibly TRBD2 for D (5 bases). The ends were cut back, 3 bases at V and 1 base at J, with 11 bases in the middle. Germline CDR1 SGHTA, CDR2 FQGNSA. The CDR3 is 15 residues long. Written as DNA, the CDR3 is TGTGCCAGCAGCTTCGGACTTGCCGGCACAGATACGCAGTATTTT. Protein sequence: CASSFGLAGTDTQYF.